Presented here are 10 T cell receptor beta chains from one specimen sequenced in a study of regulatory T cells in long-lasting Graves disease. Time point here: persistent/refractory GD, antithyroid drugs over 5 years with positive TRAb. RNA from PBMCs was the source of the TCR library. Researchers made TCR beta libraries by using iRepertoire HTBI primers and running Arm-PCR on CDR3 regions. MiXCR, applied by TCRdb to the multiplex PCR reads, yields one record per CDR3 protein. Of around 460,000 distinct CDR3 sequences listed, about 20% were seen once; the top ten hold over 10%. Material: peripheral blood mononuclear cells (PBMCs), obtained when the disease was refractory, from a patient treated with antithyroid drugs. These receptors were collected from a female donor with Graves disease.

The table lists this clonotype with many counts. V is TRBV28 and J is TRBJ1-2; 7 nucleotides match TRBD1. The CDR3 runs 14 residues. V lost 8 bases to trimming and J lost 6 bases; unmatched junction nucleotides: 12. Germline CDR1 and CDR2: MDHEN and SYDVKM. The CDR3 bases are TGTGCCAGCCTATCCGACAGGGAGGCGGATGGCTACACCTTC. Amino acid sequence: CASLSDREADGYTF.

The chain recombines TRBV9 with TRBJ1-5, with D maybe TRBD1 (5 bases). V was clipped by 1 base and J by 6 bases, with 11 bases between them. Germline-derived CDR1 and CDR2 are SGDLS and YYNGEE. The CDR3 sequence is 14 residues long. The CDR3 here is CASSVRGFSQPQHF. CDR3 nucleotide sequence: TGTGCCAGCAGCGTAAGGGGATTTAGTCAGCCCCAGCATTTT.

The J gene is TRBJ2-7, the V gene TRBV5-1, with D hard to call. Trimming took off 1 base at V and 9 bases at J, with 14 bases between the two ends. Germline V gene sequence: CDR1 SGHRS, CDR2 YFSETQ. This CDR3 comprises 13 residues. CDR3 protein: CASSLTPWSSQYF. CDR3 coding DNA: TGCGCCAGCAGCTTGACGCCTTGGAGTTCGCAGTACTTC.

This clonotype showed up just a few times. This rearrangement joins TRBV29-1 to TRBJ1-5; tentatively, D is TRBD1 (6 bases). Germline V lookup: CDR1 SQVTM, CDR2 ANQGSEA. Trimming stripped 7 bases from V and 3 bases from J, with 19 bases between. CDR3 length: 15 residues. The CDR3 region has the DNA TGCAGCGCGGTTTGGAACAGGGACTTCAATCAGCCCCAGCATTTT. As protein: CSAVWNRDFNQPQHF.

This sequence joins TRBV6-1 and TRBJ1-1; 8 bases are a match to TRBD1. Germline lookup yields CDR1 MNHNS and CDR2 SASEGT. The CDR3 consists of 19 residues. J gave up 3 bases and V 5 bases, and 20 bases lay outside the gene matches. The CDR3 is CASSIGGTGFKRRHTEAFF. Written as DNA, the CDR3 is TGTGCCAGCAGTATCGGCGGGACAGGTTTCAAGAGGCGGCACACTGAAGCTTTCTTT.

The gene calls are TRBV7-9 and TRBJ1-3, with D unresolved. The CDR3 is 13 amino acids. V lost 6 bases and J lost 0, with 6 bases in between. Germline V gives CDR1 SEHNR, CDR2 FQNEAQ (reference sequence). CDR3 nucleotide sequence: TGTGCCAGCAGGTCGCCCTCTGGAAACACCATATATTTT. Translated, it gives CASRSPSGNTIYF.

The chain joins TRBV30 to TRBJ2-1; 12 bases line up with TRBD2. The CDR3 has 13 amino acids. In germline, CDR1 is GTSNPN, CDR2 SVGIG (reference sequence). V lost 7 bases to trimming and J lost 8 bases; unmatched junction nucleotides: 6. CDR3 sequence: CALLAGGGYEQFF. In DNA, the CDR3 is TGTGCCTTACTAGCGGGAGGTGGATATGAGCAGTTCTTC.

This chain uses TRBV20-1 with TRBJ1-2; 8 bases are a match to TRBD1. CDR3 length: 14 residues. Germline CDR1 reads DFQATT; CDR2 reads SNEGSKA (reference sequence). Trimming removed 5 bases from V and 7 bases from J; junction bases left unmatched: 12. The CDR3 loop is CSAQPIAGGPGYTF. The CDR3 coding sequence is TGCAGTGCTCAGCCAATCGCAGGGGGCCCTGGCTACACCTTC.

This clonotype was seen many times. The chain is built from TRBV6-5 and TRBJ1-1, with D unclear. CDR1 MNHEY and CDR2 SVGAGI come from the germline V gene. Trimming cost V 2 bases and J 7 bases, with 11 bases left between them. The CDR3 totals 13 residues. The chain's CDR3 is CASSYQTMVEAFF. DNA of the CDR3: TGTGCCAGCAGTTACCAAACCATGGTTGAAGCTTTCTTT.

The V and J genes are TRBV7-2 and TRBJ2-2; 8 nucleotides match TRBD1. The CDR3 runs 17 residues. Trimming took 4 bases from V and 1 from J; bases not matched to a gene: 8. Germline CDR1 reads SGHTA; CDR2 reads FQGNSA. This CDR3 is CASSWLTGTGNTGELFF. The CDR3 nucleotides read TGTGCCAGCAGCTGGCTCACCGGGACAGGGAACACCGGGGAGCTGTTTTTT.